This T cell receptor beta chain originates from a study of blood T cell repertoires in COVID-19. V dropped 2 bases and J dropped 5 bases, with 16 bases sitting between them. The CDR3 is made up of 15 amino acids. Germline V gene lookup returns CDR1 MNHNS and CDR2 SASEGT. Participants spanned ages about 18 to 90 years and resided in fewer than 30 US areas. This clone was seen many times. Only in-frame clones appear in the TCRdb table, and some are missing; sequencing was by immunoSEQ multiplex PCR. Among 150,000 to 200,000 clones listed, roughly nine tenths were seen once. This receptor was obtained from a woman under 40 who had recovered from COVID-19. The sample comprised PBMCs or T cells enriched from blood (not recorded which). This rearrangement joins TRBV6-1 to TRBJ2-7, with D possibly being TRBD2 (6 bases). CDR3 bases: TGTGCCAGCAGTGAAATTGCCGGGAGCCCCCACGAGCAGTACTTC. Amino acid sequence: CASSEIAGSPHEQYF.